Below are 20 T cell receptor beta chains sequenced from a single sample in a study of blood T cell repertoires in COVID-19. Clones were read by immunoSEQ multiplex PCR, and TCRdb kept only the in-frame ones, dropping some. The data contain 350,000 or so clones, around 88% of them singletons. Sequencing input: peripheral blood. The source is a woman aged 25-40 years with COVID-19, enrolled during active disease.

The CDR3 coding sequence is TGCGCCAGCAGCTTGGCCAGAGGGAACAACAAGGAAAAACTGTTTTTT. Protein sequence: CASSLARGNNKEKLFF. The rearrangement links TRBV5-1 to TRBJ1-4; D is ambiguous. The germline V and J ends were trimmed by 0 bases and 8 bases, with 17 bases remaining between them. Per the germline V gene, CDR1 is SGHRS and CDR2 is YFSETQ. The CDR3 has 16 residues.

The chain employs TRBV11-3 and TRBJ1-1; D call uncertain. Germline-derived CDR1 and CDR2 are SGHNT and YENEEA. The germline V and J ends were trimmed by 5 bases and 1 base, with 8 bases remaining between them. This CDR3 spans 13 amino acids. The CDR3 is CASSPRQNTEAFF. Written as DNA, the CDR3 is TGTGCCAGCAGCCCGAGACAGAACACTGAAGCTTTCTTT.

V gene TRBV5-1 combines with J gene TRBJ2-1, with 7 nucleotides matching TRBD1. V lost 0 bases and J lost 7; bases outside the gene matches: 4. The CDR3 totals 14 residues. Germline-derived CDR1 and CDR2 are SGHRS and YFSETQ. The CDR3 loop is CASSLEGQLNEQFF. Here the CDR3 DNA reads TGCGCCAGCAGCTTGGAGGGACAGCTTAATGAGCAGTTCTTC.

The V call is TRBV6-6, the J call TRBJ1-3, with D tentatively TRBD1 (6 bases). The V gene's germline CDR1 is MNHNY and CDR2 SVGAGI (reference sequence). The length of the CDR3 is 15 residues. The germline V and J ends were trimmed by 6 bases and 0 bases, with 12 bases remaining between them. The CDR3 protein is CASRRTGLSGNTIYF. For the CDR3, the DNA is TGTGCCAGCAGGAGAACAGGGCTCTCTGGAAACACCATATATTTT.

This clone is a singleton in its sample. The V call is TRBV19, the J call TRBJ1-2, with D uncertain. Germline V CDR1 and CDR2: LNHDA, SQIVND (reference sequence). The CDR3 extends over 9 amino acids. CDR3 DNA: TGTGCTAACCTAGGCGGCTACACCTTC. This sequence encodes CANLGGYTF.

The genes are TRBV29-1 and TRBJ2-2, with TRBD1 matching over 10 bases. The ends lost 3 bases at V and 6 bases at J; junction bases unmatched: 4. The CDR3 length is 14 residues. Germline V gene data show CDR1 as SQVTM and CDR2 as ANQGSEA. CDR3 loop: CSVDGTGEAGELFF. Written as DNA, the CDR3 is TGCAGCGTTGATGGGACAGGGGAGGCCGGGGAGCTGTTTTTT.

The CDR3 region is CASSYAGSGTEAFF. The CDR3 DNA is TGTGCCAGCAGTTACGCGGGGTCAGGCACTGAAGCTTTCTTT. The chain couples TRBV6-5 to TRBJ1-1, with no clear D. Germline assignment: CDR1 MNHEY and CDR2 SVGAGI. V shed 2 bases and J shed 4 bases, with 11 bases lying between them. The CDR3 has 14 amino acids.

The chain uses TRBV5-1 and TRBJ1-3; TRBD1 is a possible D gene (5 bases). The V end lost 4 bases, the J end lost 1 base, and 15 bases lay between the germline ends. Germline assignment: CDR1 SGHRS and CDR2 YFSETQ. The CDR3 covers 16 residues. DNA of the CDR3: TGCGCCAGCAGCGACGGGACTGTCCCTTCTGGAAACACCATATATTTT. This sequence encodes CASSDGTVPSGNTIYF.

The chain combines TRBV29-1 with TRBJ2-1, with 11 bases identical to TRBD2. With V trimmed by 6 bases and J by 8 bases, 9 bases remained unmatched. The CDR3 runs 14 residues. From germline, CDR1 is SQVTM and CDR2 ANQGSEA. The CDR3 region has the DNA TGCAGCGTCATTAGCGGGGGGGCCGGGGATGAGCAGTTCTTC. Its translation is CSVISGGAGDEQFF.

This clone was seen only once. V is TRBV5-1 and J is TRBJ2-7; D may be TRBD1 (6 bases). The V gene lost 7 bases and the J gene lost 4 bases, with 18 bases spanning the gap. Looked up from germline, CDR1 is SGHRS and CDR2 is YFSETQ. CDR3 length: 14 amino acids. The DNA of the CDR3 is TGCGCCAGCGGCCAGACAGGCTCATCTTACGAGCAGTACGTC. Encoded protein: CASGQTGSSYEQYV.

J is TRBJ2-2 and V is TRBV3-1 (or the pseudogene TRBV3-2); D call uncertain. This CDR3 region has 13 residues. V was clipped by 1 base and J by 4 bases, with 4 bases between them. Germline lookup yields CDR1 LGHDT and CDR2 YNNKEL (reference sequence). This CDR3 reads CASSQAVTGELFF. CDR3 nucleotides: TGTGCCAGCAGCCAAGCGGTCACCGGGGAGCTGTTTTTT.

The J gene is TRBJ2-5, the V gene TRBV6-5; the D gene is possibly TRBD2 (5 bases). With 6 bases removed from V and 4 bases from J, the gap between germline ends came to 12 bases. CDR1 is MNHEY, CDR2 SVGAGI, per germline. The CDR3 length is 13 residues. The CDR3, as DNA: TGTGCCAGCAGGGAGGACCTCCTAGAGACCCAGTACTTC. This gives the protein CASREDLLETQYF.

This chain links TRBV29-1 with TRBJ1-2, with D unresolved. The CDR3 runs to 11 residues. The V end was cut by 4 bases, the J end by 6 bases, with 9 bases between. CDR1 is SQVTM, CDR2 ANQGSEA, per germline. The CDR3 sequence is CSVALRHGYTF. The CDR3 nucleotides are TGCAGCGTTGCCCTGCGCCATGGCTACACCTTC.

The genes are TRBV5-6 and TRBJ2-5, with 8 bases aligning to TRBD2. Germline lookup yields CDR1 SGHDT and CDR2 YYEEEE. The V segment lost 3 bases and the J segment 7 bases; nucleotides outside the gene matches: 8. This CDR3 is 14 amino acids long. CDR3 nucleotides: TGTGCCAGCAGCTCCGGATTGGCGGGGGGGACCCAGTACTTC. This gives the protein CASSSGLAGGTQYF.

V gene TRBV18 combines with J gene TRBJ1-2; 8 positions agree with TRBD1. Trimming took 6 bases from V and 5 from J; bases not matched to a gene: 8. CDR1 KGHSH and CDR2 LQKENI come from the germline V gene. The length of the CDR3 is 14 residues. CDR3 protein: CASSSGTGKYGYTF. As DNA, the CDR3 is TGTGCCAGCTCTTCCGGGACAGGCAAATATGGCTACACCTTC.

This rearrangement joins TRBV5-1 to TRBJ2-1; tentatively, D is TRBD2 (5 bases). V gave up 1 base and J gave up 4 bases, with 12 bases separating them. In germline, CDR1 is SGHRS, CDR2 YFSETQ. The CDR3 has 15 amino acids. The CDR3 coding sequence is TGCGCCAGCAGCTTGTCGCCGGGGAATTACAATGAGCAGTTCTTC. Its protein product is CASSLSPGNYNEQFF.

J is TRBJ1-6 and V is TRBV28, with TRBD1 as a possible D gene (6 bases). This CDR3 contains 16 residues. Trimming removed 4 bases at V and 5 bases at J, with 15 bases between. The V gene's germline CDR1 is MDHEN and CDR2 SYDVKM. The CDR3 coding sequence is TGTGCCAGCAGTTCCCTGGGGGGGCCCGATAATTCACCCCTCCACTTT. The encoded protein is CASSSLGGPDNSPLHF.

This clone was recorded a few times. The chain joins TRBV9 to TRBJ2-1; 10 bases are a match to TRBD2. This CDR3 region has 17 residues. V lost 3 bases to trimming and J lost 2 bases; unmatched junction nucleotides: 8. Germline V gene lookup returns CDR1 SGDLS and CDR2 YYNGEE. CDR3 protein: CASSDPSGGHTYNEQFF. The CDR3 DNA reads as TGTGCCAGCAGCGATCCTAGCGGGGGTCACACCTACAATGAGCAGTTCTTC.

V is TRBV9 and J is TRBJ2-5; D is possibly TRBD2 (5 bases). This CDR3 is 15 amino acids long. Germline values: CDR1 SGDLS, CDR2 YYNGEE. V gave up 4 bases and J gave up 5 bases, with 18 bases separating them. CDR3 protein: CASSTPSEGRETQYF. CDR3 DNA: TGTGCCAGCAGCACCCCAAGTGAGGGCCGGGAGACCCAGTACTTC.

The chain recombines TRBV7-9 with TRBJ1-2, with 8 bases fitting TRBD1. J was trimmed by 4 bases and V by 4 bases; bases with no gene match: 11. This CDR3 spans 16 amino acids. CDR1 and CDR2 (germline): SEHNR, FQNEAQ (reference sequence). CDR3 loop: CASSSTTGEGIYGYTF. The CDR3 DNA follows: TGTGCCAGCAGCTCTACGACAGGGGAGGGAATCTATGGCTACACCTTC. Variable domain in full (rest from reference TRBV7-9 and TRBJ1-2): DTGVSQNPRHKITKRGQNVTFRCDPISEHNRLYWYRQTLGQGPEFLTYFQNEAQLEKSRLLSDRFSAERPKGSFSTLEIQRTEQGDSAMYLCASSSTTGEGIYGYTFGSGTRLTVV.